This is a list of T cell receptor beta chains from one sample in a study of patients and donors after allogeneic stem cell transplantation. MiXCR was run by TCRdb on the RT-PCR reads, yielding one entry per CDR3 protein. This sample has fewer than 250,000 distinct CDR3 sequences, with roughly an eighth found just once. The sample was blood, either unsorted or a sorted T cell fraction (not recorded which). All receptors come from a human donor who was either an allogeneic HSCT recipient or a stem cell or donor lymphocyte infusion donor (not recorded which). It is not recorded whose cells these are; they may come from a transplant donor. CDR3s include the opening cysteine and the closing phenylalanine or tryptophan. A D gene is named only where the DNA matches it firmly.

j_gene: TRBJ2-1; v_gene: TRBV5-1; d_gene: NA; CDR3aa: CASSLVLASYNEQFF
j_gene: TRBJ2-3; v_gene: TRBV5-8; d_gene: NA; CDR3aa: CASSLDQGSTDTQYF
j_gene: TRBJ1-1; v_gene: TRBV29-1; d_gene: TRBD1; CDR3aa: CSVESKGGAGGPWNTEAFF
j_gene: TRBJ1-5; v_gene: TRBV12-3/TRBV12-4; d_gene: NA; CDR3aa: CASSSGTRNQPQHF
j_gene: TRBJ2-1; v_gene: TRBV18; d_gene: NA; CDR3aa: CASSPPIEPGSSYNEQFF
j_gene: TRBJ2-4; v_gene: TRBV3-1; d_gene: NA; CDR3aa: CASSQARNKNIQYF
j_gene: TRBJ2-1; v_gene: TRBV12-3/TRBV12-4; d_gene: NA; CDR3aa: CASSLEGAGINEQFF
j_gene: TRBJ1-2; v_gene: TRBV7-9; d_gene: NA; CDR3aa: CASSLDQGLRYGYTF
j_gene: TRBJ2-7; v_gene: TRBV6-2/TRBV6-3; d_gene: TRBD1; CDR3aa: CASTPRTGNSYEQYF
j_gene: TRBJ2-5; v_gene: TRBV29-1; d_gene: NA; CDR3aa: CSVEVGQETQYF
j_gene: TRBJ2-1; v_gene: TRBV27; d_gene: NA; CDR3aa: CASSSWDGEQFF
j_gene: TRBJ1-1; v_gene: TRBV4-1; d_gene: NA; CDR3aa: CASSRGTTNTEAFF
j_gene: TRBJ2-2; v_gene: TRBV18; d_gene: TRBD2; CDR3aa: CASSPLAGVAGELFF
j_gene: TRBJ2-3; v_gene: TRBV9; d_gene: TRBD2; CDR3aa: CASSVTSGSPGPDTQYF
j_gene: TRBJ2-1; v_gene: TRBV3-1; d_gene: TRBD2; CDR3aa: CASSQARGGNEQFF
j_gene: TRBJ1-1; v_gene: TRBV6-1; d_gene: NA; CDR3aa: CASSTDTLNTEAFF
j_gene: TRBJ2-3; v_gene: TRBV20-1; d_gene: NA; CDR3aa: CSARDFRGPTTDTQYF
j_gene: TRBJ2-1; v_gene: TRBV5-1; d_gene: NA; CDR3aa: CASSSTLGNEQFF
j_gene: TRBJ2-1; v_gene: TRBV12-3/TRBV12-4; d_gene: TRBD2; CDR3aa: CASSLTSGGAREQFF
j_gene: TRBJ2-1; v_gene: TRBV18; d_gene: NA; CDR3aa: CASSPSAGSYNEQFF
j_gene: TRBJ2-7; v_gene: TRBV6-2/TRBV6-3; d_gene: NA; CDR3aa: CASSHRVDLPEQYF
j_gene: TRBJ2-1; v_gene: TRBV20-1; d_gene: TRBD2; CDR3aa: CSALNPGAGGQPNEQFF
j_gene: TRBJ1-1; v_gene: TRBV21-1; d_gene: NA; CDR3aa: CASSNIGVEAFF
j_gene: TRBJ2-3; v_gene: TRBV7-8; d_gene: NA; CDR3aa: CASYRGRGSSTDTQYF
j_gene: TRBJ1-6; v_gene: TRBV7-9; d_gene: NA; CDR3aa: CASTSDYNSPLHF
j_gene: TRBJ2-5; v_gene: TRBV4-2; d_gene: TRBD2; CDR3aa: CASSQDEGAGGLETQYF
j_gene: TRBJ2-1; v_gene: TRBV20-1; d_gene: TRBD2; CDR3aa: CSARQLAGYNEQFF
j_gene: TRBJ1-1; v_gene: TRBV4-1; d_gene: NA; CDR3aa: CASSQDIISAEAFF
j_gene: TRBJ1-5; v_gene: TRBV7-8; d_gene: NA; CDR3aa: CASSPSRGVSQPQHF
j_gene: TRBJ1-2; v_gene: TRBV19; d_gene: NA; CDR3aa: CASISQGTYGYTF
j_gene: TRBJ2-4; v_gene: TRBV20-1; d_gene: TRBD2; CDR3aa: CSAPWSGTGAKNIQYF
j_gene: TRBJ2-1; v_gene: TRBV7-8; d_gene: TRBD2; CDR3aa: CASSLERGSGRAGNEQFF
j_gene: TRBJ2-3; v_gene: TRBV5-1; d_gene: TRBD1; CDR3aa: CASARDSGTDTQYF
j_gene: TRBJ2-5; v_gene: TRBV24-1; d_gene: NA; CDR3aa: CATSDPSTRGETQYF
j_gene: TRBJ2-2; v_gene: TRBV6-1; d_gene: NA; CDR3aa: CASSELGRTTGELFF
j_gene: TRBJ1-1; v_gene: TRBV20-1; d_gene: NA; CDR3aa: CSARVGGGGNTEAFF